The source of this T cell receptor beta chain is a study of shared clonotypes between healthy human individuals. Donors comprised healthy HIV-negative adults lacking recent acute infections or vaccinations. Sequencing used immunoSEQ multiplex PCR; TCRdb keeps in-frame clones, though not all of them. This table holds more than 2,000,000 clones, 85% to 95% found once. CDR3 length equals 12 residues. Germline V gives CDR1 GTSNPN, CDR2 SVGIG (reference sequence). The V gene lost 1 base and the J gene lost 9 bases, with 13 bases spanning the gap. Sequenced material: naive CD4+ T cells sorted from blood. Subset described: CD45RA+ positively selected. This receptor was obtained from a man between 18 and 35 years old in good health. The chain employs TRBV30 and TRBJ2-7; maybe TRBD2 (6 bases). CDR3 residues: CAWSEGRFGQYF. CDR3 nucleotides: TGTGCCTGGAGTGAGGGGAGGTTCGGGCAGTACTTC.